These 23 T cell receptor beta chains originate from one sample sequenced in a study of T cells in Graves' hyperthyroidism and ophthalmopathy. Amplification yielded TCR beta CDR3 regions, with RNA transcripts as the source. First-round RT-PCR with HTBI primers amplified the TCR CDR3 region. TCRdb passed the multiplex PCR reads through MiXCR, listing each CDR3 protein once. The sample records a few hundred thousand distinct CDR3 sequences, 15% to 19% being singletons. Material for sequencing was blood. The origin of the receptors is a woman aged 25 to 45 with Graves' hyperthyroidism.

This clonotype appeared many times. The rearrangement uses TRBV7-3 and TRBJ2-1; TRBD1 matches 10 bases. This CDR3 is 16 amino acids long. Germline CDR1 is SGHTA and CDR2 is FQGTGA. Germline trimming cut 1 base from V and 7 bases from J; bases unmatched to any gene: 7. The DNA for the CDR3 is TGTGCCAGCAGCTTAATCGGGACAGGGGATTGGAATGAGCAGTTCTTC. Translating it yields CASSLIGTGDWNEQFF.

This clonotype was observed once. The chain uses TRBV27 and TRBJ2-5; D gene unclear. The germline CDR1 and CDR2 sequences are MNHEY and SMNVEV (reference sequence). The length of the CDR3 is 13 residues. V shed 3 bases and J shed 12 bases, with 17 bases lying between them. Here the CDR3 reads CASSLSPVERKYF. CDR3 DNA: TGTGCCAGCAGTTTGTCCCCCGTCGAGAGGAAGTACTTC.

The V and J genes are TRBV5-1 and TRBJ1-2; the D is unclear. CDR1 is SGHRS, CDR2 YFSETQ, per germline. The CDR3 runs 15 residues. The V and J ends lost 1 base and 0 bases respectively, with 10 bases between them. CDR3 residues: CASSLWPPTNYGYTF. The CDR3 DNA reads TGCGCCAGCAGCTTGTGGCCCCCCACTAACTATGGCTACACCTTC.

This clonotype was seen more than once but under ten times. At one end the junction does not follow the germline gene, possibly because of a read error. The chain joins TRBV20-1 to TRBJ2-5, with a weak D call TRBD1 (5 bases). The CDR3 is 17 residues long. Germline assignment: CDR1 DFQATT and CDR2 SNEGSKA (reference sequence). DNA for the CDR3: TGCAGTGCTTCGGAAGGGGCGCCGTACATGCACCAAGAGGCCCAGTACTTC. Residues: CSASEGAPYMHQEAQYF.

The sample holds many counts of this clonotype. The J gene is TRBJ2-7, the V gene TRBV6-1; 13 nucleotides agree with TRBD2. V was clipped by 7 bases and J by 4 bases; unmatched bases: 13. Germline CDR1 reads MNHNS; CDR2 reads SASEGT. The CDR3 is made up of 17 amino acids. The CDR3 protein is CASIGVGWTSGSYEQYF. CDR3 DNA: TGTGCCAGCATTGGGGTAGGTTGGACTAGCGGGAGTTACGAGCAGTACTTC.

This clonotype has just a few counts. The chain employs TRBV5-1 and TRBJ2-1; 7 bases fit TRBD2. V gave up 0 bases and J gave up 4 bases; unmatched junction bases: 4. The CDR3 loop spans 15 amino acids. Germline V gene lookup returns CDR1 SGHRS and CDR2 YFSETQ. CDR3 in DNA: TGCGCCAGCAGCTTGGATGCGGGAGAGTACAATGAGCAGTTCTTC. Translation: CASSLDAGEYNEQFF.

This CDR3 reads CASSGLAGYTGELFF. The CDR3 DNA is TGTGCCAGCAGCGGACTAGCGGGGTACACCGGGGAGCTGTTTTTT. The V call is TRBV3-1, the J call TRBJ2-2; TRBD2 aligns across 12 bases. V was pared by 5 bases and J by 3 bases, with 1 base of the junction left unmatched. The CDR3 totals 15 residues. CDR1 and CDR2 (germline): LGHDT, YNNKEL (reference sequence).

This clonotype has just a few counts. V and J are TRBV6-1 and TRBJ2-7; D remains unclear. This CDR3 spans 13 amino acids. Trimming stripped 5 bases from V and 7 bases from J, with 15 bases between. The germline gives CDR1 MNHNS, CDR2 SASEGT. The CDR3 spells CASSPSGPREQYF. DNA of the CDR3: TGTGCCAGCAGTCCCTCGGGCCCGAGGGAGCAGTACTTC.

The rearrangement links TRBV12-5 to TRBJ2-1; 9 bases fit TRBD2. The germline gives CDR1 LGHNT, CDR2 FRNRAP. This CDR3 has 16 residues. Trimming took 7 bases from V and 6 from J; bases not matched to a gene: 13. The CDR3 DNA follows: TGTGCTAGTGCTCTCTGGGGGACTAGCTTTTTCAATGAGCAGTTCTTC. This translates into CASALWGTSFFNEQFF.

Only one count was recorded for this clonotype. This chain uses TRBV11-2 with TRBJ2-7, with D perhaps TRBD1 or TRBD2 (5 bases each). Between the trimmed V and J ends, which lost 5 bases and 4 bases, there was a span of 15 bases. This CDR3 region has 14 residues. The germline gives CDR1 SGHAT, CDR2 FQNNGV. The CDR3 bases are TGTGCCAGCAGCGCCCCGGACGGGGCTTACGAGCAGTACTTC. Translated: CASSAPDGAYEQYF.

There are many counts of this clonotype. This chain uses TRBV7-2 with TRBJ1-1, with a weak D call TRBD1 (5 bases). Trimming stripped 5 bases from V and 0 bases from J, with 13 bases between. The CDR3 runs 15 residues. Germline values: CDR1 SGHTA, CDR2 FQGNSA. For the CDR3, the DNA is TGTGCCAGCAGCCCAAACCCGACAGTGAACACTGAAGCTTTCTTT. Encoded protein: CASSPNPTVNTEAFF.

This clonotype was seen at least ten times. The chain has TRBV20-1 and TRBJ2-4; TRBD2 agrees at 8 bases. The CDR3 totals 16 residues. The J segment lost 0 bases and the V segment lost 0 bases, leaving 4 bases of the junction unmatched. Germline assignment: CDR1 DFQATT and CDR2 SNEGSKA (reference sequence). The CDR3: CSARDGLALAKNIQYF. The CDR3 DNA reads TGCAGTGCTAGAGATGGACTAGCCCTAGCCAAAAACATTCAGTACTTC.

This clonotype was detected ten times or more. This rearrangement joins TRBV11-3 to TRBJ1-2; TRBD1 might be the D (6 bases). V was trimmed by 8 bases and J by 2 bases, leaving 12 bases between them. The CDR3 is 13 amino acids. Germline CDR1 reads SGHNT; CDR2 reads YENEEA. The CDR3 nucleotides read TGTGCCAGCTCTCCCGACAGGAACTATGGCTACACCTTC. Amino acids: CASSPDRNYGYTF.

This clonotype appeared once. The J gene is TRBJ2-5, the V gene TRBV11-2; no clear D. This CDR3 is built from 13 residues. Trimming removed 0 bases from V and 5 bases from J, with 7 bases in between. CDR1 SGHAT and CDR2 FQNNGV come from the germline V gene. Here the CDR3 reads CASSLEAEETQYF. In DNA form, the CDR3 reads TGTGCCAGCAGCTTAGAGGCCGAGGAGACCCAGTACTTC.

This clonotype was observed at least ten times. This sequence joins TRBV20-1 and TRBJ2-7, with 10 bases aligning to TRBD1. This CDR3 has 14 residues. Germline CDR1 DFQATT, CDR2 SNEGSKA (reference sequence). J was trimmed by 2 bases and V by 3 bases; bases with no gene match: 4. CDR3 DNA: TGCAGTGCTAGCGGGGACAGGGGCCCCTACGAGCAGTACTTC. Its translation: CSASGDRGPYEQYF.

This clonotype was seen more than once but under ten times. The chain links TRBV12-5 to TRBJ2-3; the D gene is possibly TRBD2 (5 bases). Germline V gene sequence: CDR1 LGHNT, CDR2 FRNRAP. The CDR3 consists of 17 residues. V lost 5 bases and J lost 7, with 25 bases in between. The CDR3 spells CASGRTAAAHNWYTQYF. The CDR3 DNA reads TGTGCTAGTGGTCGCACAGCGGCAGCCCACAATTGGTATACGCAGTATTTT.

At least ten counts were recorded for this clonotype. The V gene is TRBV6-2 or TRBV6-3, the J gene TRBJ1-1, with D possibly matching TRBD1 (5 bases). Germline values: CDR1 MNHEY, CDR2 SVGEGT. The CDR3 runs 13 residues. V was cut by 7 bases and J by 4 bases, with 13 bases left in between. CDR3 nucleotide sequence: TGTGCCAGCACGCAGGGTCTGAGCACTGAAGCTTTCTTT. Its protein product is CASTQGLSTEAFF.

The gene calls are TRBV18 and TRBJ2-6; no clear D. The CDR3 length is 15 residues. The germline V and J ends were trimmed by 0 bases and 0 bases, with 3 bases remaining between them. Looked up from germline, CDR1 is KGHSH and CDR2 is LQKENI. CDR3: CASSPPHSGANVLTF. CDR3 nucleotide sequence: TGTGCCAGCTCACCACCACACTCTGGGGCCAACGTCCTGACTTTC.

This clonotype was seen only a few times. The chain is built from TRBV9 and TRBJ1-1; weak D call: TRBD1 (5 bases). CDR1 and CDR2 from the germline V gene are SGDLS and YYNGEE. V was clipped by 1 base and J by 5 bases, with 12 bases between them. The CDR3 is 14 amino acids. The CDR3 DNA is TGTGCCAGCAGCGTAAAACAGGAGGGAACTGAAGCTTTCTTT. Its protein product is CASSVKQEGTEAFF.

In its sample, this clonotype was seen many times. The rearrangement joins TRBV6-1 to TRBJ2-1; D is possibly TRBD1 (5 bases). V lost 6 bases to trimming and J lost 4 bases, with 28 bases between them. This CDR3 is built from 19 residues. Germline assignment: CDR1 MNHNS and CDR2 SASEGT. Here the CDR3 reads CASSQTHPLQGSLYNEQFF. In DNA, the CDR3 is TGTGCCAGCAGCCAAACCCACCCGCTCCAGGGATCCCTATACAATGAGCAGTTCTTC.

This clonotype has ten or more counts. The rearrangement links TRBV28 to TRBJ2-5, with 8 positions matching TRBD2. The junction had 9 bases not matched to a gene; V was cut back by 5 bases and J by 1 base. CDR3 length equals 16 residues. Germline CDR1 MDHEN, CDR2 SYDVKM. The DNA of the CDR3 is TGTGCCAGCAGTACCTCCCTCGGGACTAGCCAAGAGACCCAGTACTTC. This sequence encodes CASSTSLGTSQETQYF.

This clonotype was recorded a few times. This chain connects TRBV19 to TRBJ2-3, with D tentatively TRBD2 (5 bases). There are 15 residues in the CDR3. Germline values: CDR1 LNHDA, CDR2 SQIVND (reference sequence). V dropped 4 bases and J dropped 0 bases, with 11 bases sitting between them. CDR3 sequence reads: CASSTTDSSTDTQYF. The CDR3, as DNA: TGTGCCAGTAGTACTACGGACTCTAGCACAGATACGCAGTATTTT.

Many counts were recorded for this clonotype. This chain connects TRBV30 to TRBJ1-2; perhaps TRBD1 as D (5 bases). V lost 4 bases to trimming and J lost 3 bases, with 15 bases between them. From germline, CDR1 is GTSNPN and CDR2 SVGIG (reference sequence). The CDR3 covers 14 residues. The CDR3 loop reads CAWMRDALDYGYTF. The CDR3 nucleotides read TGTGCCTGGATGCGGGACGCCCTGGACTATGGCTACACCTTC.